This entry lists 32 T cell receptor beta chains sequenced from one sample in a study of beta chain features in type 1 diabetes. The entirety of the isolated RNA underwent reverse transcription, so expressed TCRB transcripts were sequenced. The protocol was immunoSEQ multiplex PCR, while the TCRdb copy is restricted to in-frame clones and leaves out a portion. Of about 900,000 clones in the sample, 15% to 20% were seen once. The source material was naive CD4+ T cells from blood. The receptors derive from a woman aged 18 to 35 in good health.

This clone was found a few times. V usage is TRBV18 and J usage is TRBJ2-3; D is uncertain. V was cut by 0 bases and J by 0 bases, with 13 bases left in between. Germline V gene lookup returns CDR1 KGHSH and CDR2 LQKENI. The CDR3 is 17 residues long. CDR3 in amino acids: CASSPPRPGKSTDTQYF. DNA for the CDR3: TGTGCCAGCTCACCACCGAGGCCAGGAAAGAGCACAGATACGCAGTATTTT.

This clone was detected a few times. The chain has TRBV4-2 and TRBJ1-1; 8 bases are shared with TRBD1. CDR1 is LGHNA and CDR2 is YNFKEQ in the germline V gene. The CDR3 has 16 amino acids. With 4 bases clipped from V and 6 bases from J, the junction kept 13 bases outside the gene matches. The CDR3: CASSLPPGQVTPEAFF. In nucleotides, the CDR3 is TGTGCCAGCAGCCTTCCACCGGGACAGGTTACGCCTGAAGCTTTCTTT.

There are a few counts of this clone. The chain combines TRBV5-1 with TRBJ2-1; D is tentatively TRBD1 or TRBD2 (5 bases each). V lost 3 bases to trimming and J lost 5 bases, with 12 bases between them. The CDR3 sequence is 14 residues long. Germline CDR1 and CDR2: SGHRS and YFSETQ. The CDR3 region has the DNA TGCGCCAGCAGCTCGGGACCGACAAACAATGAGCAGTTCTTC. It codes for CASSSGPTNNEQFF.

The chain uses TRBV6-5 and TRBJ2-3; the match to TRBD1 covers 7 bases. CDR1 is MNHEY and CDR2 is SVGAGI in the germline V gene. The CDR3 extends over 16 amino acids. V lost 0 bases, J lost 5 bases, and 8 bases stayed unmatched. The CDR3 nucleotides are TGTGCCAGCAGTTACTCCCCGGGAAGGGGGCAAGATACGCAGTATTTT. This gives the protein CASSYSPGRGQDTQYF.

V gene TRBV23-1 combines with J gene TRBJ2-5; possibly TRBD1 for D (5 bases). TRBV23-1 is an ORF, and what it does is uncertain. The CDR3 is 16 residues long. V lost 1 base, J lost 5 bases, and 17 bases lay in between. For the CDR3, the DNA is TGCGCCAGCAGTCAATTTCTAGTAACGAAGGGGGAGACCCAGTACTTC. Its translation: CASSQFLVTKGETQYF.

The rearrangement uses TRBV7-9 and TRBJ1-5, with 10 bases that match TRBD1. There are 15 residues in the CDR3. Germline-derived CDR1 and CDR2 are SEHNR and FQNEAQ (reference sequence). V lost 4 bases and J lost 3; bases outside the gene matches: 3. This CDR3 reads CASSYGTGANQPQHF. The DNA of the CDR3 is TGTGCCAGCAGCTACGGGACAGGGGCCAATCAGCCCCAGCATTTT.

This clone showed up just a few times. The chain couples TRBV7-2 to TRBJ2-2; D possibly corresponds to TRBD2 (5 bases). Trimming pared 3 bases from V and 1 base from J, leaving 6 bases between. Germline V lookup: CDR1 SGHTA, CDR2 FQGNSA. The CDR3 spans 14 residues. The CDR3 DNA is TGTGCCAGCAGCTTTGGAGGGAACACCGGGGAGCTGTTTTTT. This gives the protein CASSFGGNTGELFF.

V is TRBV6-5 and J is TRBJ1-2; 8 nucleotides match TRBD1. V lost 7 bases and J lost 8; bases outside the gene matches: 12. CDR3 length: 14 residues. CDR1 MNHEY and CDR2 SVGAGI come from the germline V gene. For the CDR3, the DNA is TGTGCCAGCAAACATCAGGGGGCGTCGGAAGGCTACACCTTC. Encoded protein: CASKHQGASEGYTF.

The V and J genes are TRBV7-9 and TRBJ2-1, with unresolved D. Trimming took 4 bases from V and 0 from J, leaving 13 bases between them. Germline CDR1 is SEHNR and CDR2 is FQNEAQ (reference sequence). This CDR3 is built from 16 residues. The CDR3 here is CASSSLYGSSYNEQFF. CDR3 DNA sequence: TGTGCCAGCAGCTCGTTATACGGAAGCTCCTACAATGAGCAGTTCTTC.

This clone has just a few counts. The chain joins TRBV11-2 to TRBJ2-2; TRBD2 matches 11 bases. Germline CDR1 reads SGHAT; CDR2 reads FQNNGV. The CDR3 totals 16 residues. V trimming: 3 bases; J trimming: 6 bases; junction bases outside the gene matches: 6. CDR3 sequence: CASSFMLAGGSGELFF. CDR3 bases: TGTGCCAGCAGCTTCATGCTAGCGGGAGGCTCCGGGGAGCTGTTTTTT.

Only a few counts were recorded for this clone. V is TRBV2 and J is TRBJ2-3, with D perhaps TRBD2 (6 bases). This CDR3 is 16 amino acids long. Germline V gene data show CDR1 as SNHLY and CDR2 as FYNNEI. Trimming pared 4 bases from V and 1 base from J, leaving 15 bases between. DNA of the CDR3: TGTGCCAGCAGTGCCTCGACTAGTACGGGCACAGATACGCAGTATTTT. Translation gives CASSASTSTGTDTQYF.

This clone was counted a few times. The chain is built from TRBV10-3 and TRBJ2-7; tentative D call: TRBD2 (6 bases). The CDR3 has 14 residues. Germline V gene data show CDR1 as ENHRY and CDR2 as SYGVKD. V was clipped by 7 bases and J by 5 bases, with 18 bases between them. DNA of the CDR3: TGTGCCATCACCAATTCGCCTAGCGCACACGAGCAGTACTTC. Translating gives CAITNSPSAHEQYF.

The chain is built from TRBV28 and TRBJ2-7; D possibly corresponds to TRBD2 (7 bases). The V gene lost 6 bases and the J gene lost 4 bases, with 22 bases spanning the gap. Germline CDR1 MDHEN, CDR2 SYDVKM. The CDR3 spans 16 residues. CDR3 nucleotides: TGTGCCAGCAGGTTGGGATGGGGGCTAGCGGAATACGAGCAGTACTTC. The encoded protein is CASRLGWGLAEYEQYF.

This clone showed up many times. The chain uses TRBV10-3 and TRBJ2-4, with D unresolved. The CDR3 covers 13 residues. Germline CDR1 reads ENHRY; CDR2 reads SYGVKD. V was cut by 4 bases and J by 7 bases, with 11 bases left in between. CDR3 bases: TGTGCCATCAGTGGGGGTCGTCGGAACATTCAGTACTTC. The encoded protein is CAISGGRRNIQYF.

In this sample, this clone turned up a few times. The rearrangement links TRBV5-1 to TRBJ2-1; 10 bases line up with TRBD2. CDR1 and CDR2 from the germline V gene are SGHRS and YFSETQ. There are 18 residues in the CDR3. J lost 9 bases, V lost 4 bases, and 19 bases had no gene match. CDR3 coding DNA: TGCGCCAGCAGCCCCACCGGGGGGGCTAGCGGGAGCTCATCTGAGCAGTTCTTC. Translated: CASSPTGGASGSSSEQFF.

The V gene is TRBV5-4, the J gene TRBJ2-3, with D maybe TRBD2 (6 bases). V was cut by 7 bases and J by 1 base, with 13 bases left in between. The CDR3 spans 14 residues. Per germline, CDR1 SGHNT and CDR2 YYREEE (reference sequence). CDR3: CASYSGTRTDTQYF. CDR3 nucleotide sequence: TGTGCCAGCTACTCCGGGACTCGCACAGATACGCAGTATTTT. Full variable domain (rest looked up from reference TRBV5-4 and TRBJ2-3): ETGVTQSPTHLIKTRGQQVTLRCSSQSGHNTVSWYQQALGQGPQFIFQYYREEENGRGNFPPRFSGLQFPNYSSELNVNALELDDSALYLCASYSGTRTDTQYFGPGTRLTVL.

This clone showed up just a few times. The chain joins TRBV9 to TRBJ2-7, with 14 bases that match TRBD2. Germline V lookup: CDR1 SGDLS, CDR2 YYNGEE. The CDR3 extends over 15 amino acids. V was clipped by 4 bases and J by 3 bases; unmatched bases: 3. In DNA, the CDR3 is TGTGCCAGCAGCAAGGGACTAGCGGGAGACTACGAGCAGTACTTC. It translates to CASSKGLAGDYEQYF.

V gene TRBV27 combines with J gene TRBJ2-1; TRBD2 matches at 10 bases. The CDR3 length is 17 residues. Germline V gene lookup returns CDR1 MNHEY and CDR2 SMNVEV (reference sequence). V shed 1 base, J shed 4 bases, and the junction held 7 bases outside the gene matches. CDR3 amino acids: CASSLWASGSSYNEQFF. In nucleotides, the CDR3 is TGTGCCAGCAGTTTATGGGCTAGCGGGAGTTCATACAATGAGCAGTTCTTC.

There are a few counts of this clone. This sequence joins TRBV10-1 and TRBJ2-1; TRBD2 matches 10 bases. The CDR3 loop spans 15 amino acids. In germline, CDR1 is WNHNN, CDR2 SYGVQD (reference sequence). The J segment lost 8 bases and the V segment lost 0 bases, leaving 4 bases of the junction unmatched. Here the CDR3 reads CASSESASGSHEQFF. The DNA for the CDR3 is TGCGCCAGCAGTGAGTCGGCTAGCGGGAGCCATGAGCAGTTCTTC.

V and J are TRBV15 and TRBJ1-1; the D is unclear. The germline V gene has CDR1 LNHNV and CDR2 YYDKDF (reference sequence). The CDR3 totals 14 residues. V lost 1 base, J lost 5 bases, and 11 bases lay in between. The CDR3 here is CATSRVEVGTEAFF. The CDR3, as DNA: TGTGCCACCAGCAGAGTAGAAGTGGGGACTGAAGCTTTCTTT.

This clone has a handful of counts. The chain has TRBV9 and TRBJ2-5; 10 nucleotides agree with TRBD2. The end of the DNA fits TRBJ2-7 better, so the J call may be wrong. The germline CDR1 and CDR2 sequences are SGDLS and YYNGEE. The CDR3 spans 15 residues. The CDR3 DNA follows: TGTGCCAGCAGTGATAACCCTAGCGGGAGAGGCGAGCAGTACTTC. As protein: CASSDNPSGRGEQYF.

The sample holds a few counts of this clone. The CDR3 is CASSQDLDTQYF. In DNA form, the CDR3 reads TGTGCCAGCAGCCAAGATCTGGATACGCAGTATTTT. The V and J genes are TRBV4-2 and TRBJ2-3; no reliable D call. CDR3 length: 12 amino acids. V was trimmed by 0 bases and J by 6 bases, leaving 4 bases between them. Germline CDR1 and CDR2: LGHNA and YNFKEQ.

The CDR3 loop is CASSWGQGAYEQYF. The CDR3 coding sequence is TGTGCCAGCAGTTGGGGACAGGGGGCCTACGAGCAGTACTTC. V and J are TRBV6-5 and TRBJ2-7, with TRBD1 identical over 11 bases. Germline values: CDR1 MNHEY, CDR2 SVGAGI. V shed 4 bases and J 2 bases; nucleotides not matched to a gene: 1. This CDR3 has 14 amino acids.

The genes are TRBV7-9 and TRBJ1-4; D ambiguous. CDR3 size: 13 residues. Germline V gives CDR1 SEHNR, CDR2 FQNEAQ (reference sequence). Trimming took 3 bases from V and 8 from J, leaving 10 bases between them. CDR3 bases: TGTGCCAGCAGCTTGTCAGGATCCGAAAAACTGTTTTTT. Translation gives CASSLSGSEKLFF.

This clone showed up just a few times. This chain connects TRBV6-1 to TRBJ2-7; 10 bases fit TRBD2. CDR3 length equals 16 residues. Germline V gene lookup returns CDR1 MNHNS and CDR2 SASEGT. V gave up 2 bases and J gave up 1 base; unmatched junction bases: 5. The CDR3 nucleotides are TGTGCCAGCAGTGAACCCGCACTAGCGGGGTCCTACGAGCAGTACTTC. Its translation is CASSEPALAGSYEQYF.

In this sample, this clone turned up a few times. This chain links TRBV19 with TRBJ2-2; weak D call: TRBD1 (6 bases). This CDR3 is 16 amino acids long. CDR1 and CDR2 from the germline V gene are LNHDA and SQIVND (reference sequence). Trimming took 4 bases from V and 5 from J, leaving 17 bases between them. This CDR3 reads CASSTQGGVRTGELFF. The CDR3 region has the DNA TGTGCCAGTAGTACTCAAGGGGGAGTACGGACCGGGGAGCTGTTTTTT.

This clone has more than one count but fewer than ten. This sequence joins TRBV6-1 and TRBJ2-1; D is undetermined. The CDR3 sequence is 11 residues long. Germline V gene data show CDR1 as MNHNS and CDR2 as SASEGT. Trimming stripped 4 bases from V and 8 bases from J, with 6 bases between. The CDR3 loop is CASSVAYEQFF. CDR3 nucleotide sequence: TGTGCCAGCAGTGTGGCCTATGAGCAGTTCTTC.

The rearrangement joins TRBV6-6 to TRBJ1-3, with a tentative D call TRBD1 (5 bases). Germline values: CDR1 MNHNY, CDR2 SVGAGI (reference sequence). The CDR3 loop spans 12 amino acids. The V gene lost 8 bases and the J gene lost 0 bases, with 5 bases spanning the gap. CDR3 in DNA: TGTGCCAGCGGGGCCTCTGGAAACACCATATATTTT. The encoded protein is CASGASGNTIYF.

This clone was seen only a few times. A read error may produce the germline difference seen at one junction end. The chain has TRBV29-1 and TRBJ1-1, with a possible D match to TRBD1 (6 bases). The CDR3 totals 15 residues. The germline CDR1 and CDR2 sequences are SQVTM and ANQGSEA. The CDR3 region is CSVEGLTGANTEAFF. As DNA, the CDR3 is TGCAGCGTCGAAGGATTGACAGGAGCGAACACTGAAGCTTTCTTT.

This rearrangement joins TRBV18 to TRBJ2-5; D not resolved. Germline CDR1 is KGHSH and CDR2 is LQKENI. V was shortened by 2 bases and J by 4 bases, with 8 bases between the two germline ends. The CDR3 is 13 amino acids. The chain's CDR3 is CASSPGILETQYF. CDR3 coding DNA: TGTGCCAGCTCACCAGGGATTTTAGAGACCCAGTACTTC.

The V call is TRBV19, the J call TRBJ1-5; 9 nucleotides agree with TRBD1. The V segment lost 1 base and the J segment 2 bases; nucleotides outside the gene matches: 12. Looked up from germline, CDR1 is LNHDA and CDR2 is SQIVND (reference sequence). The CDR3 totals 19 residues. The chain's CDR3 is CASSIGGWGQGAGNQPQHF. CDR3 in DNA: TGTGCCAGTAGTATAGGGGGCTGGGGACAGGGAGCGGGCAATCAGCCCCAGCATTTT.

The chain has TRBV9 and TRBJ1-1, with no clear D. There are 13 residues in the CDR3. Looked up from germline, CDR1 is SGDLS and CDR2 is YYNGEE. Trimming took 0 bases from V and 1 from J, leaving 4 bases between them. CDR3 sequence: CASSVAPNTEAFF. Here the CDR3 DNA reads TGTGCCAGCAGCGTAGCTCCGAACACTGAAGCTTTCTTT. Full variable domain (rest looked up from reference TRBV9 and TRBJ1-1): DSGVTQTPKHLITATGQRVTLRCSPRSGDLSVYWYQQSLDQGLQFLIQYYNGEERAKGNILERFSAQQFPDLHSELNLSSLELGDSALYFCASSVAPNTEAFFGQGTRLTVV.